Listed below are T cell receptor beta chains from one sample, sequenced in a study of early T cells in non-severe SARS-CoV-2 infection. TCRdb re-called the 5' RACE reads through MiXCR, storing one row per CDR3 protein. Here the sample spans about 56,000 distinct CDR3 sequences, about 15% being singletons. The sequencing here drew on whole blood, taken at baseline. These receptors came from an adult who was a healthcare worker with PCR-confirmed SARS-CoV-2 infection or an uninfected control (not recorded which). CDR3s leave out the opening cysteine and the closing phenylalanine or tryptophan.

V gene,J gene,CDR3 protein
TRBV4-2,TRBJ2-3,ASSQGGGPDTQY
TRBV3-1,TRBJ2-2,ASSRWGSGELF
TRBV20-1,TRBJ2-1,SARLAGGANEQF
TRBV5-5,TRBJ2-5,ASDMDQETQY
TRBV11-2,TRBJ2-7,ASREEASRPYEQY
TRBV6-1,TRBJ1-6,ASSYPRDAENSPLH
TRBV27,TRBJ2-1,ASSLSFQQGGYEQF
TRBV20-1,TRBJ2-3,SARVGSRTDTQY
TRBV6-5,TRBJ2-7,ATTRGSAEQSYEQY
TRBV9,TRBJ2-1,ASSVAGDSYNEQF
TRBV19,TRBJ2-1,ASSSRPSDNEQF
TRBV12-3/TRBV12-4,TRBJ2-7,ASSFDREGEQY
TRBV7-2,TRBJ2-3,ASSPVGGGAGDTQY
TRBV4-2,TRBJ1-3,ASSQGQSSGNTIY
TRBV13,TRBJ1-1,ASSLLDTEAF
TRBV5-1,TRBJ2-2,ASSLASGTLGPGELF
TRBV16,TRBJ1-1,ASSQDYTEAF
TRBV9,TRBJ2-3,ASSYGGGVSTDTQY
TRBV11-3,TRBJ2-7,ASSSTLGSEQY
TRBV11-2,TRBJ2-1,ASSSYRGSYNEQF
TRBV6-1,TRBJ2-3,ASEPGLATDTQY
TRBV12-3/TRBV12-4,TRBJ1-1,ASSFPRTEAF
TRBV20-1,TRBJ2-5,SAREGTGKETQY
TRBV11-2,TRBJ2-7,ASSLASGSIYEQY
TRBV7-9,TRBJ1-2,ASSPTVYGYT
TRBV6-6,TRBJ2-1,ASSYPGTYNEQF
TRBV9,TRBJ2-3,ASSSLSGEDTQY
TRBV23-1,TRBJ2-2,ASSQGRTGELF
TRBV20-1,TRBJ2-1,SASGGTSGYNEQF
TRBV5-1,TRBJ2-1,ASSLVGGRSYNEQF
TRBV11-2,TRBJ2-7,ASTGLAVNEQY
TRBV27,TRBJ2-5,ASSLGSPQETQY
TRBV20-1,TRBJ2-3,SARKEGTSTDTQY
TRBV5-8,TRBJ1-6,ASSLERGSPLH
TRBV6-4,TRBJ2-1,ASSEAGGNYNEQF
TRBV29-1,TRBJ2-7,SVEDLGKRGSYEQY
TRBV20-1,TRBJ1-4,SARGEGYSELF
TRBV29-1,TRBJ2-1,SVDSGEQF
TRBV2,TRBJ2-1,ASRIQGAYNEQF
TRBV9,TRBJ2-7,ASSAAPGTGSSYEQY
TRBV27,TRBJ1-4,AHTRDTESPTNEKLF
TRBV28,TRBJ2-7,ASSFGAAYEQY
TRBV19,TRBJ2-3,ASTVGFRTDTQY
TRBV29-1,TRBJ2-3,SVGATGVGGLDTQY
TRBV4-2,TRBJ2-5,ASSQGQLKETQY
TRBV18,TRBJ1-2,ASSPFGTSSGYT
TRBV29-1,TRBJ2-2,SVRDNANTGELF
TRBV18,TRBJ2-5,ASSRRERRETQY
TRBV11-2,TRBJ2-3,ASRDLFTDTQY
TRBV11-2,TRBJ2-1,ASSPRPGRSYNEQF
TRBV20-1,TRBJ2-5,SARDWRTSGRATRETQY